The next 19 T cell receptor beta chains were all read from a single sample in a study of tumor and adjacent non-tumor tissue in lung cancer. TCRbeta libraries were built with three rounds of nested PCR, modified from ARM-PCR. TCRdb redid the calling of the multiplex PCR reads with MiXCR, one entry per CDR3 protein. The profile covers over 100,000 distinct CDR3 sequences, with roughly 74% appearing a single time and more than 35% taken by the ten largest. RNA was extracted from bulk tissue without any cell sorting. The sequencing input was lung tumor tissue. The source is a woman in her sixties with non-small cell lung cancer.

Details on this clonotype: This clone may be a read error of a much larger clone one base away. The rearrangement joins TRBV5-6 to TRBJ1-6; no clear D. V was cut by 4 bases and J by 7 bases, with 3 bases left in between. Germline V gene data show CDR1 as SGHDT and CDR2 as YYEEEE. The CDR3 sequence is 11 residues long. CDR3 in DNA: TGTGCCAGCAGCGTAAATTCACCCCTCCACTTT. Translated: CASSVNSPLHF.

In the case of this clonotype: One end of the junction is discordant with germline, which a read error may explain. CDR3 nucleotides: TGTGTCAGCAGTAACCCCCGGGGGGTATCCAATGAGCAGTTCTTC. Protein: CVSSNPRGVSNEQFF. The chain has TRBV6-2 or TRBV6-3 and TRBJ2-1, with 7 bases matching TRBD2. CDR1 and CDR2 (germline): MNHEY, SVGEGT. This CDR3 contains 15 residues.

Of note for this clonotype: A much larger clone differs from this one at a single base, so this may be a read error. The rearrangement links TRBV6-5 to TRBJ1-4; D is undetermined. This CDR3 has 14 residues. The V gene's germline CDR1 is MNHEY and CDR2 SVGAGI. Trimming shortened V by 4 bases and J by 8 bases, and 14 bases separated the two germline ends. Here the CDR3 DNA reads TGTGCCAGCAGTTCCCCCGCTGCGCGGGAAAAACTGTTTTTT. Its translation is CASSSPAAREKLFF.

The chain has TRBV20-1 and TRBJ1-1; D is unresolved. The CDR3 length is 13 residues. Between the trimmed V and J ends, which lost 4 bases and 2 bases, there was a span of 11 bases. Germline assignment: CDR1 DFQATT and CDR2 SNEGSKA (reference sequence). The CDR3 loop is CSATPRVNTEAFF. The DNA for the CDR3 is TGCAGTGCTACCCCGCGAGTCAACACTGAAGCTTTCTTT.

Remarks on this clonotype: The DNA is omitted, as the CDR3 cannot be located on it reliably, and the CDR3 follows TCRdb's listing. The chain uses TRBV20-1 and TRBJ1-3. The CDR3 spans 14 amino acids, including both terminal residues. In germline, CDR1 is DFQATT, CDR2 SNEGSKA (reference sequence). CDR3 protein: CSTRDFGSGNSIYF.

The chain combines TRBV6-2 or TRBV6-3 with TRBJ2-7; D is perhaps TRBD1 or TRBD2 (5 bases each). The V gene lost 7 bases and the J gene lost 5 bases, with 18 bases spanning the gap. The CDR3 is 14 residues long. Germline V gene sequence: CDR1 MNHEY, CDR2 SVGEGT. The CDR3 spells CASNRGWGPNEQYF. CDR3 nucleotides: TGTGCCAGCAACAGAGGATGGGGACCTAACGAGCAGTACTTC.

Notes on this clonotype: The CDR3 end shows no conserved phenylalanine or tryptophan, and so a read error is likely. The V call is TRBV11-3, the J call TRBJ2-1; 12 bases align to TRBD2. CDR1 and CDR2 (germline): SGHNT, YENEEA. The length of the CDR3 is 17 residues. CDR3 region: CVSSIELTSGSHSEQFI. CDR3 DNA sequence: TGTGTCAGCAGCATAGAGTTGACTAGCGGGAGTCACAGTGAGCAGTTCATC.

This clonotype was counted ten times or more. The chain carries TRBV12-3 or TRBV12-4 and TRBJ1-5; no firm D call. The V gene lost 6 bases and the J gene lost 7 bases, with 10 bases spanning the gap. This CDR3 has 12 residues. The CDR3 loop reads CASSRPSQPQHF. The CDR3 nucleotides are TGTGCCAGCAGCCGGCCCTCGCAGCCCCAGCATTTT.

As to this clonotype: The CDR3 does not close with the conserved phenylalanine or tryptophan, likely indicating a read error. The chain has TRBV11-3 and TRBJ1-1, with unresolved D. V lost 0 bases and J 4 bases, leaving 12 bases between the germline ends. CDR1 is SGHNT and CDR2 is YENEEA in the germline V gene. The CDR3 covers 15 residues. As DNA, the CDR3 is TGTGCCAGCAGCTTAGATTCGGGAAGAAGCACTGAAGCTTTCCTT. This encodes CASSLDSGRSTEAFL.

On this clonotype itself: One end of the junction fails to match germline, which may point to a read error. The J gene is TRBJ1-1, the V gene TRBV11-2; D is unclear. This CDR3 region has 14 residues. Looked up from germline, CDR1 is SGHAT and CDR2 is FQNNGV. The CDR3: CASSLNIGNTEAFF. The CDR3 nucleotides read TGTGCAAGCAGTTTAAATATAGGGAACACTGAAGCTTTCTTT.

As regards this clonotype: An end of the junction differs from the germline gene, which may be a read error. The V and J genes are TRBV11-2 and TRBJ2-7, with D tentatively TRBD1 (5 bases). This CDR3 is built from 14 residues. In germline, CDR1 is SGHAT, CDR2 FQNNGV. The CDR3 here is CATSLSSGKGEQYF. The CDR3 DNA is TGTGCCACCAGCTTAAGCTCAGGGAAGGGCGAGCAGTACTTC.

Comment on this clonotype: The junction shows a germline mismatch at one end, possibly a read error. The V and J genes are TRBV6-6 and TRBJ1-5, with TRBD1 as a possible D gene (5 bases). The germline V gene encodes CDR1 MNHNY and CDR2 SVGAGI (reference sequence). CDR3 length equals 13 residues. CDR3 coding DNA: TGTGCCAGCAGTCACAGGATTAATCAGTCCCAGCATTTT. Its translation is CASSHRINQSQHF.

As to this clonotype: Compared with germline, one end of the junction differs, possibly owing to a read error. The rearrangement links TRBV20-1 to TRBJ2-6; the D gene could be TRBD1 or TRBD2 (6 bases each). Per germline, CDR1 DFQATT and CDR2 SNEGSKA (reference sequence). The CDR3 runs to 13 residues. CDR3: CSTGGGGANVLAF. The CDR3, as DNA: TGCAGTACTGGAGGGGGTGGGGCCAACGTCCTGGCTTTC.

For this clonotype: One junction end disagrees with the germline gene, perhaps due to a read error. The CDR3 DNA is TGTGCCAGCAGTTTAGGGGCAGGGGTATTAAGTAAGTTCTTC. Its translation is CASSLGAGVLSKFF. This chain uses TRBV11-2 with TRBJ2-1; D is possibly TRBD1 (6 bases). The CDR3 contains 14 residues. The V gene's germline CDR1 is SGHAT and CDR2 FQNNGV.

On this clonotype itself: A read error may produce the germline difference seen at one junction end. The gene calls are TRBV29-1 and TRBJ2-3, with TRBD2 identical over 8 bases. Per germline, CDR1 SQVTM and CDR2 ANQGSEA. The CDR3 is made up of 12 amino acids. The CDR3 is CNATSGGDTHYF. The CDR3 DNA follows: TGCAACGCTACTAGCGGCGGAGATACGCATTATTTT.

The rearrangement joins TRBV11-2 to TRBJ1-3; D ambiguous. This CDR3 is built from 15 residues. Germline loops: CDR1 SGHAT, CDR2 FQNNGV. Trimming removed 6 bases from V and 0 bases from J, with 12 bases in between. The CDR3 DNA is TGTGCCAGCAGTGAGGTAGTCAGCTCTGGAAACACCATATATTTT. The encoded protein is CASSEVVSSGNTIYF.

This clonotype has only one observation. This chain joins TRBV29-1 and TRBJ2-1, with D possibly TRBD2 on 6 matching bases. V shed 6 bases and J shed 9 bases, with 24 bases lying between them. Germline values: CDR1 SQVTM, CDR2 ANQGSEA. CDR3 length: 15 residues. CDR3 protein: CSVRGGVGENSEQFF. The DNA for the CDR3 is TGCAGCGTGAGGGGAGGAGTGGGGGAAAACAGTGAGCAGTTCTTC.

This clonotype was seen at least ten times. The chain is built from TRBV29-1 and TRBJ2-1; 9 bases are a match to TRBD2. The J segment lost 4 bases and the V segment lost 6 bases, leaving 7 bases of the junction unmatched. From germline, CDR1 is SQVTM and CDR2 ANQGSEA. This CDR3 is 14 amino acids long. CDR3 in DNA: TGCAGCGTGACTAGCGGTTTTTCTTACAATGAGCAGTTCTTC. It codes for CSVTSGFSYNEQFF.

Worth noting for this clonotype: Compared with germline, one end of the junction differs, possibly owing to a read error. The V gene is TRBV11-1, the J gene TRBJ2-1, with D hard to call. The CDR3 is made up of 14 amino acids. Germline CDR1 and CDR2: SGHAT and FQDESV (reference sequence). CDR3 coding DNA: TGCGCCATCAGCCGGGCAAGATCCTACAATGAGCAGTTCTTC. Protein product: CAISRARSYNEQFF.